Presented here are 23 T cell receptor beta chains from one specimen sequenced in a study of blood T cell repertoires in COVID-19. Some clones are missing from TCRdb's copy, which holds only in-frame ones; the method was immunoSEQ multiplex PCR. The sample includes about 210,000 clones, 65% to 90% of them seen just once. The sample consisted of peripheral blood. These receptors originate from a woman in her sixties or seventies with COVID-19, enrolled during active disease.

The chain links TRBV19 to TRBJ2-1; 12 bases align to TRBD2. V gave up 6 bases and J gave up 7 bases; unmatched junction bases: 10. Germline CDR1 is LNHDA and CDR2 is SQIVND (reference sequence). CDR3 length: 16 residues. CDR3 sequence (DNA): TGTGCCAGTAGAAAGACTAGCGGGAGTAACACGAATGAGCAGTTCTTC. Protein: CASRKTSGSNTNEQFF.

This chain uses TRBV2 with TRBJ2-3; TRBD2 matches at 7 bases. V dropped 4 bases and J dropped 3; count of bases not matched to a gene: 13. CDR1 is SNHLY, CDR2 FYNNEI, per germline. CDR3 length: 17 amino acids. The CDR3 reads CASSVSTSRPLTDTQYF. Here the CDR3 DNA reads TGTGCCAGCAGTGTTTCGACTAGCCGCCCTCTTACAGATACGCAGTATTTT.

The gene calls are TRBV2 and TRBJ1-1; a possible D gene is TRBD1 (6 bases). The CDR3 runs to 17 residues. The V end was cut by 0 bases, the J end by 1 base, with 15 bases between. Per the germline V gene, CDR1 is SNHLY and CDR2 is FYNNEI. The CDR3 protein is CASSEAVHRVTNTEAFF. CDR3 nucleotides: TGTGCCAGCAGTGAAGCGGTCCACAGGGTCACGAACACTGAAGCTTTCTTT.

The chain joins TRBV7-8 to TRBJ2-3; D perhaps matches TRBD2 (6 bases). Trimming took 4 bases from V and 3 from J, leaving 14 bases between them. Germline-derived CDR1 and CDR2 are SGHVS and FQNEAQ. The CDR3 sequence is 15 residues long. The CDR3 sequence is CASSSAKLATDTQYF. The CDR3 nucleotides are TGTGCCAGCAGCTCAGCTAAACTAGCAACAGATACGCAGTATTTT.

J is TRBJ1-2 and V is TRBV6-2 or TRBV6-3, with TRBD1 as a possible D gene (5 bases). The V gene's germline CDR1 is MNHEY and CDR2 SVGEGT. The CDR3 loop spans 13 amino acids. V lost 6 bases and J 4 bases, leaving 12 bases between the germline ends. The CDR3 reads CASSPGLLYGYTF. In nucleotides, the CDR3 is TGTGCCAGCAGCCCGGGGCTCCTCTATGGCTACACCTTC.

The CDR3 nucleotides read TGTGCCAGCAGTACTACATACGCCGAAGGCACTGAAGCTTTCTTT. Protein sequence: CASSTTYAEGTEAFF. V usage is TRBV2 and J usage is TRBJ1-1; no firm D call. The CDR3 contains 15 residues. Trimming took off 5 bases at V and 4 bases at J, with 17 bases between the two ends. The germline gives CDR1 SNHLY, CDR2 FYNNEI. Supplemented by reference TRBV2 and TRBJ1-1, the full variable domain reads EPEVTQTPSHQVTQMGQEVILRCVPISNHLYFYWYRQILGQKVEFLVSFYNNEISEKSEIFDDQFSVERPDGSNFTLKIRSTKLEDSAMYFCASSTTYAEGTEAFFGQGTRLTVV.

The rearrangement joins TRBV6-2 or TRBV6-3 to TRBJ1-3; no definite D call. Trimming removed 3 bases at V and 0 bases at J, with 12 bases between. This CDR3 comprises 16 residues. The germline CDR1 and CDR2 sequences are MNHEY and SVGEGT. The chain's CDR3 is CASSYSHGLSGNTIYF. DNA of the CDR3: TGTGCCAGCAGTTATTCCCACGGACTCTCTGGAAACACCATATATTTT.

This rearrangement joins TRBV4-2 to TRBJ2-1; no firm D call. The CDR3 runs to 17 residues. CDR1 is LGHNA, CDR2 YNFKEQ, per germline. V was cut by 0 bases and J by 2 bases, with 14 bases left in between. The CDR3 DNA sequence: TGTGCCAGCAGCCAAGATCTCGCCTTGGAGCCCTACAATGAGCAGTTCTTC. This codes for CASSQDLALEPYNEQFF.

This clone was counted a single time. The CDR3 here is CASSETRQGGGYTF. The CDR3 bases are TGTGCCAGCAGTGAAACTCGACAGGGCGGTGGCTACACCTTC. The V call is TRBV6-4, the J call TRBJ1-2; 7 bases fit TRBD1. The CDR3 extends over 14 amino acids. Germline values: CDR1 MRHNA, CDR2 SNTAGT. V shed 3 bases, J shed 7 bases, and the junction held 8 bases outside the gene matches.

This chain connects TRBV14 to TRBJ1-4, with D unclear. The CDR3 runs to 14 residues. The ends were cut back, 1 base at V and 8 bases at J, with 11 bases in the middle. CDR1 SGHDN and CDR2 FVKESK come from the germline V gene. The CDR3 reads CASSQGRWGEKLFF. For the CDR3, the DNA is TGTGCCAGCAGCCAAGGGAGGTGGGGAGAAAAACTGTTTTTT.

The V call is TRBV19, the J call TRBJ2-7; 10 nucleotides match TRBD1. V lost 6 bases and J lost 4; bases outside the gene matches: 0. The germline gives CDR1 LNHDA, CDR2 SQIVND (reference sequence). The CDR3 has 12 amino acids. For the CDR3, the DNA is TGTGCCAGTAGGGACAGGGGGTACGAGCAGTACTTC. Translated: CASRDRGYEQYF.

The chain combines TRBV29-1 with TRBJ1-4; possible D gene TRBD1, 5 bases. CDR3 length: 14 residues. The ends were cut back, 0 bases at V and 10 bases at J, with 15 bases in the middle. The V gene's germline CDR1 is SQVTM and CDR2 ANQGSEA. The CDR3 reads CSVEEVEGVGKLFF. CDR3 DNA: TGCAGCGTTGAAGAGGTGGAAGGGGTGGGAAAACTGTTTTTT.

The chain links TRBV6-1 to TRBJ1-2; no definite D call. The CDR3 runs to 14 residues. CDR1 MNHNS and CDR2 SASEGT come from the germline V gene. The V end was cut by 3 bases, the J end by 5 bases, with 13 bases between. CDR3 in amino acids: CASSDPGYGYGYTF. CDR3 nucleotides: TGTGCCAGCAGTGATCCGGGATACGGGTATGGCTACACCTTC.

This sequence joins TRBV27 and TRBJ1-1; TRBD1 might be the D (5 bases). The CDR3 spans 16 residues. Germline loops: CDR1 MNHEY, CDR2 SMNVEV (reference sequence). The V gene lost 8 bases and the J gene lost 3 bases, with 22 bases spanning the gap. CDR3: CASSLGFRVEYTEAFF. Here the CDR3 DNA reads TGTGCCAGCTCCTTGGGTTTCAGGGTAGAGTACACTGAAGCTTTCTTT.

The V gene is TRBV5-1, the J gene TRBJ1-1; TRBD1 agrees at 9 bases. The J segment lost 4 bases and the V segment lost 3 bases, leaving 4 bases of the junction unmatched. The V gene's germline CDR1 is SGHRS and CDR2 YFSETQ. The CDR3 sequence is 14 residues long. CDR3 in amino acids: CASSSRDRVTEAFF. The CDR3 coding sequence is TGCGCCAGCAGCTCCCGGGACAGGGTCACTGAAGCTTTCTTT.

The gene calls are TRBV28 and TRBJ2-7, with 7 nucleotides matching TRBD1. The CDR3 is 13 residues long. From germline, CDR1 is MDHEN and CDR2 SYDVKM. Trimming at V came to 10 bases and at J to 2 bases, leaving 8 bases not matched to a gene. This CDR3 reads CANRDSSTYEQYF. CDR3 DNA sequence: TGTGCCAACAGGGACAGCTCTACCTACGAGCAGTACTTC.

V is TRBV18 and J is TRBJ1-2, with 9 bases identical to TRBD1. The germline gives CDR1 KGHSH, CDR2 LQKENI. J was trimmed by 10 bases and V by 3 bases; bases with no gene match: 24. The length of the CDR3 is 19 residues. The CDR3 loop reads CASSPRRETGTGNSIVYTF. The CDR3 DNA is TGTGCCAGCTCACCTCGGCGAGAGACCGGGACAGGGAACTCTATCGTCTACACCTTC.

This clone showed up just once. The chain recombines TRBV5-8 with TRBJ2-1, with 7 positions matching TRBD2. This CDR3 is 15 amino acids long. Losses at the gene ends were 4 bases for V and 7 bases for J; bases not matched to a gene: 11. Germline V gives CDR1 SGHTS, CDR2 YDEGEE. CDR3 residues: CASSRDYWTGNEQFF. For the CDR3, the DNA is TGTGCCAGCAGCCGGGACTACTGGACGGGGAATGAGCAGTTCTTC.

The CDR3 sequence is CASRCPGENSSTDTQYF. The CDR3 region has the DNA TGTGCCAGCAGATGTCCAGGGGAGAACTCAAGCACAGATACGCAGTATTTT. The V call is TRBV3-1 (or the pseudogene TRBV3-2), the J call TRBJ2-3; TRBD1 might be the D (6 bases). Deletions cut 6 bases from V and 0 bases from J, with 19 bases between. The CDR3 runs to 17 residues. CDR1 is LGHDT, CDR2 YNNKEL, per germline (reference sequence).

The gene calls are TRBV7-3 and TRBJ1-1; D is unresolved. The germline gives CDR1 SGHTA, CDR2 FQGTGA. The length of the CDR3 is 13 residues. The V end was cut by 2 bases, the J end by 4 bases, with 8 bases between. The CDR3 nucleotides read TGTGCCAGCAGCTTAGGAGGGAGCACTGAAGCTTTCTTT. This codes for CASSLGGSTEAFF. The full variable domain, completed using reference TRBV7-3 and TRBJ1-1, is GAGVSQTPSNKVTEKGKYVELRCDPISGHTALYWYRQSLGQGPEFLIYFQGTGAADDSGLPNDRFFAVRPEGSVSTLKIQRTERGDSAVYLCASSLGGSTEAFFGQGTRLTVV.

The rearrangement uses TRBV30 and TRBJ2-4; 7 bases agree with TRBD2. The CDR3 has 14 amino acids. Germline V gives CDR1 GTSNPN, CDR2 SVGIG (reference sequence). Trimming at V came to 2 bases and at J to 5 bases, leaving 6 bases not matched to a gene. This chain's CDR3 is CAWSKGLGENIQYF. The CDR3 DNA is TGTGCCTGGAGTAAAGGACTAGGGGAAAACATTCAGTACTTC.

The V gene is TRBV7-2, the J gene TRBJ2-1; TRBD2 matches at 11 bases. The CDR3 is made up of 15 amino acids. V was clipped by 5 bases and J by 9 bases; unmatched bases: 9. CDR1 is SGHTA, CDR2 FQGNSA, per germline. CDR3 bases: TGTGCCAGCAGCCCTCTAGCGGGGGGCGCAAGTGAGCAGTTCTTC. Translating it yields CASSPLAGGASEQFF.

The chain uses TRBV9 and TRBJ2-5, with unresolved D. The CDR3 totals 15 residues. Trimming took off 0 bases at V and 7 bases at J, with 16 bases between the two ends. Germline assignment: CDR1 SGDLS and CDR2 YYNGEE. The CDR3 DNA sequence: TGTGCCAGCAGCGTAGACCCGAGTGGCGGTAGGACCCAGTACTTC. It yields the protein CASSVDPSGGRTQYF.